This TCR beta chain stems from a study of cytomegalovirus exposure and HLA in healthy donors (TCRdb year 2017). As for the study more broadly: In an earlier analysis of approximately 640 of the donors, approximately 300 Gb of sequence data and 95 million to 130 million unique TCR beta sequences from roughly 180 million T cells were reported. A later analysis re-analyzed previously published TCR beta repertoires from 600 to 850 donors and added high-resolution HLA genotyping to study TCR occurrence patterns. Class I and class II HLA loci were covered by the typing at four-digit resolution. Donor age, sex, ethnicity and CMV serostatus were compiled together with the repertoire data. Every discovery cohort repertoire had been produced on one sequencing platform. Of the roughly 400 genotyped donors, 81% were placed in the genetic ancestry cluster associated with self-reported Caucasian donors. The study combined high-throughput TCR immunosequencing, statistical association of individual TCRs with disease status, and machine learning to predict cytomegalovirus infection status. Roughly 300 gigabases of sequencing data and 78 million or so unique TCR sequences were included in an early release covering around 650 HLA-typed donors. To decide whether each TCR beta V gene segment behaved as functional or pseudogenic, an earlier analysis of some 580 of the donors relied on high-throughput TCR beta sequencing. On average, about 240,000 unique TCR beta nucleotide sequences were sequenced per donor among 398 genotyped donors of the cohort, with around 19% of those sequences being non-productive. The T cell repertoires of about 700 subjects were profiled by immunosequencing and related to cytomegalovirus serostatus. Roughly five DR-DQ haplotypes were treated as single units for association and clustering because of strong linkage in the cohort. The number of typed donors differed by locus: about 620-630 for A, B, C, DRB1 and DQB1; 522 for DQA1; approximately 600 for DPA1; and some 450 for DPB1. Genome-wide SNP genotypes for about 65% of the roughly 670 donors were used in a later genetic analysis, which treated that subset as a discovery cohort. Rather than using new phenotypic data, the later analysis identified candidate immune exposures from TCR beta sequences and from how often those sequences occurred across donors. Besides the first cohort of roughly 660 subjects, a separate validation cohort made up of 95 to 150 different subjects was used. The aim of the study was to test whether cataloging public T cell receptors could identify signatures of past pathogen exposure.

Here is what the overall study found, with its caveats: In a later analysis, HLA-associated TCR beta chains showed more clonal expansion and lower generation probabilities than non-associated chains that were equally common. Because counts were too low, roughly 17 rarely observed V segments, including chromosome 9 orphons, were left out of the earlier analysis of 500 to 750 of the donors. When HLA alleles, especially DR and DQ, strongly co-occurred, TCR associations were difficult to assign to individual alleles. A total of 150 or so TCR beta chains were listed by the study as associated with cytomegalovirus. Across donors, most TCR sequences were observed very rarely, whereas some public TCRs were present in many individuals. Correlated functional status among segregating V segments might be attributable to linkage disequilibrium, but an unknown experimental factor could not be ruled out. The presence/absence analyses assumed that sequencing depth was roughly uniform across donors, and that assumption may not be true. The authors suggested that the approach could potentially be generalized to other disease states and immunological phenotypes. A later analysis found that TCR association rates varied across HLA loci, with DRB1 alleles showing the most associated TCRs and HLA-C alleles the fewest. A further reported finding was that TCR beta sequences accurately predicted the HLA-A and HLA-B alleles for most subjects in the first cohort. HLA typing was unavailable for some donors at each locus, so association tests used only the typed subset. In a later analysis, several top co-occurrence clusters were reported to appear linked to parvovirus B19, influenza, CMV and Epstein-Barr virus. Only TCR beta chains were sequenced in this cohort, and the absence of alpha or paired-chain data limited detectable features. An earlier analysis of 450 to 750 of the donors showed that most TCR beta V segments appeared in productive rearrangements either about 90% or about 30% of the time, which broadly matched IMGT annotations. The classifier was reported to diagnose cytomegalovirus status with high specificity and sensitivity in both the original cohort and the validation cohort. A cluster of highly shared sequence variants was judged likely to represent a technical artifact of the sequencing pipeline. Because the 87-base-pair reads could not distinguish some IMGT-functional V segments, including TRBV6-2 and TRBV6-3, those segments were excluded. A later analysis found that most CMV-associated TCR beta chains appeared HLA-restricted, with HLA associations seemingly driven largely by CMV exposure. An association between a missense DCLRE1C variant and V-gene and J-gene trimming of TCR beta chains was found in a later genetic analysis and replicated in an independent cohort. In a later genetic analysis, fewer N-insertions in productive TCRs were reported among donors in an Asian-associated ancestry cluster than the roughly 640-donor mean. In vitro tests confirmed that a few of the cytomegalovirus-associated TCR beta chains recognize cytomegalovirus antigens. A later analysis associated about 17,000 TCR beta sequences with specific HLA alleles at a false discovery rate of 0.05. Immune exposure information for the cohort was limited to CMV serostatus.

Worth noting for this clone: Its antigen is unknown. No per-base quality is available; no much larger clone lies one base away.

The library was generated by the immunoSEQ multiplex PCR assay. A mixture of 60 forward primers for TCR Vbeta segments and 13 reverse primers for TCR Jbeta segments was used in the multiplex PCR. The CDR3 region of rearranged TCR beta genes was amplified from genomic DNA by a multiplex PCR assay. Amplified TCR beta libraries were sequenced as 87-base-pair reads on the Illumina HiSeq System. The original methods were these. In a later analysis, tens of millions of unique TCR beta chains were counted across the 666 repertoires, and roughly 11 million of these chains were shared by at least two donors. A nearest-neighbor algorithm error-corrected the raw reads and collapsed the reads into unique sequences, merging closely related sequences to remove PCR and sequencing errors. V, D and J gene segments were assigned by aligning CDR3 sequences to IMGT reference sequences. For a sequence to be retained, at least a six-nucleotide match to both a V gene segment and a J gene segment was required. Rearrangements were classified as productive when the CDR3 lacked stop codons and remained in frame with V and J, and all other rearrangements were classified as non-productive. Following IMGT convention, CDR3 was defined as the stretch from the second conserved V-encoded cysteine to the conserved J-encoded phenylalanine. Sequences without an unambiguous match to a single V gene segment were excluded from the earlier analysis of approximately 600 of the donors. In an earlier analysis of some 590 of the donors, V segments were called functional above 56.7% productive rearrangements and were called segregating when the between-donor standard deviation exceeded 5%. A statistical classification framework was built for diagnosing cytomegalovirus status from the catalog of TCR beta chain sequences. A later analysis assigned V and J genes by comparing TCR nucleotide sequences with IMGT/GENE-DB human TR gene sequences. The TCRdist pipeline was used in a later analysis to assign CDR3 sequences and most-parsimonious VDJ recombination scenarios. In a later analysis, each TCR beta chain was defined by its CDR3 amino acid sequence together with its V-gene family, and reads without a unique V-gene family were excluded. To address suspected cross-contamination and a sequencing artifact, a later analysis removed several hundred highly shared, low-generation-probability nucleotide sequences. A later analysis calculated a clonal expansion index for each public chain from normalized within-repertoire ranks of inferred template counts. A later analysis computed generation probabilities with a VDJ recombination model fitted to out-of-frame rearrangements, and checked the results against IGoR. In a later analysis, hypergeometric tests were used to score TCR-TCR, TCR-HLA and TCR-CMV co-occurrence, with a repertoire-size bias correction applied to TCR pairs. A later analysis estimated false discovery rates by permuting HLA or CMV assignments 20 times. A later analysis grouped co-occurring TCRs with DBSCAN, adding TCRdist sequence similarity when clustering within HLA-allele-positive subsets. Co-occurrence clustering excluded repertoires with fewer than 30,000 or more than 120,000 public chains, plus five with anomalous nucleotide sharing. What TCRdb holds here is the immuneACCESS table cut down to in-frame rearrangements. Part of the clones is not present; checked against another copy, under half of the missing clones reflect an unresolved V gene, and the others are unexplained. The V and J calls and clone size were taken over from that table, and D and trimming were inferred from the DNA. The sample table lists about 150,000 clones, 60% to 85% of them with a count of one. The top ten clones comprise 5% to 6.5% of the sample.

The CDR3, cysteine through phenylalanine, is 15 amino acids long. Just the 45-base CDR3 DNA is kept, in frame starting at base 1. The germline V gene encodes CDR1 SGHDT and CDR2 YYEEEE. V lost 0 bases and J lost 2 bases, and the count of bases not matched to a germline gene is 5. The cohort consisted of some 730 healthy bone marrow donors. At the time of sampling, all cohort members were nominally healthy, though unrecorded immune exposures were likely present. The donor was CMV seropositive and belonged to the group of around 300 seropositive cohort members. Each donor provided a peripheral blood sample, and peripheral blood mononuclear cells were used for TCR beta sequencing. The Qiagen DNeasy Blood Extraction Kit was used to extract genomic DNA from the blood cell samples.

This receptor chain uses TRBV5-6 and TRBJ2-7, with TRBD1 matching 7 junction bases. The sample taken for sequencing was PBMCs. This receptor was identified in a man aged 50 or older in good health and CMV-seropositive. The DNA sequence follows: TGTGCCAGCAGCTTGGGACCAGGGGGTACCTACGAGCAGTACTTC. This sequence encodes CASSLGPGGTYEQYF.